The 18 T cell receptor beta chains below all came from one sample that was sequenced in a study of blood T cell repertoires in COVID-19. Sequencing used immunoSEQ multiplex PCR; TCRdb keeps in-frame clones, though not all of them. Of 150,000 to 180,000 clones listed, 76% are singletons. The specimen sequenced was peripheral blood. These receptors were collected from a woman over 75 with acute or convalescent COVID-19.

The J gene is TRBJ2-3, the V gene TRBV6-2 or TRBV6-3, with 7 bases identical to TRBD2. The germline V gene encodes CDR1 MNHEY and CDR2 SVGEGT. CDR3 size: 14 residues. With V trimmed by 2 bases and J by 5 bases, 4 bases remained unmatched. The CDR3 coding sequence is TGTGCCAGCAGTTACCTGACTAGCCAAGATACGCAGTATTTT. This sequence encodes CASSYLTSQDTQYF.

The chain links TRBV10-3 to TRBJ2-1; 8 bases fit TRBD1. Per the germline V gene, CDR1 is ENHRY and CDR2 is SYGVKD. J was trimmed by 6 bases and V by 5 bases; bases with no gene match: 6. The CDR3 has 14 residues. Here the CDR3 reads CAISPGQGSNEQFF. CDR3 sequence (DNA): TGTGCCATCAGTCCCGGACAGGGATCCAATGAGCAGTTCTTC.

The CDR3 DNA reads TGTGCCAGCAGCGTAGCCCCTGTGAGGTCAACGGATACGCAGTATTTT. It yields the protein CASSVAPVRSTDTQYF. This chain joins TRBV9 and TRBJ2-3; no reliable D call. Deletions cut 0 bases from V and 6 bases from J, with 17 bases between. This CDR3 has 16 amino acids. The germline V gene has CDR1 SGDLS and CDR2 YYNGEE.

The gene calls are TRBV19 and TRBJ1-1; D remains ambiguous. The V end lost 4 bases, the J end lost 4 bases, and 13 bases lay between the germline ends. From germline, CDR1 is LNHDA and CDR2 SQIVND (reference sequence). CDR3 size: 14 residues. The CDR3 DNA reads TGTGCCAGTAGTAATCCCCGGAGGGTCACTGAAGCTTTCTTT. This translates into CASSNPRRVTEAFF.

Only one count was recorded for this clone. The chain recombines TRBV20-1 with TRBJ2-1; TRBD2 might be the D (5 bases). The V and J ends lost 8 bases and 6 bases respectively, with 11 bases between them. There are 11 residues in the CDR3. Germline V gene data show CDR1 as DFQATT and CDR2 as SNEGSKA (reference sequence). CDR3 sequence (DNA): TGCAGTAGTCAGGCGGGCAATGAGCAGTTCTTC. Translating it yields CSSQAGNEQFF.

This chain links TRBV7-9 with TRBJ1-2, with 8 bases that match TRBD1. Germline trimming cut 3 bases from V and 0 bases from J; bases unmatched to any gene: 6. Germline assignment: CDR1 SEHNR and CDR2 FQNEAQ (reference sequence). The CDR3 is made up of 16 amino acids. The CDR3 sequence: CASSLGGQASNYGYTF. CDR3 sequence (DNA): TGTGCCAGCAGCTTGGGGGGACAGGCGTCTAACTATGGCTACACCTTC.

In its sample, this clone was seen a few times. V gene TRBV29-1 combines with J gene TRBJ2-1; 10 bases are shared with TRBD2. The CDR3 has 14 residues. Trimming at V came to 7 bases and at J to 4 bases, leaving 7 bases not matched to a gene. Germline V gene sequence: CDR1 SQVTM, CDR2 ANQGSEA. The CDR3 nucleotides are TGCAGCGGTCATCTAGCGGGGGCTTACAATGAGCAGTTCTTC. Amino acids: CSGHLAGAYNEQFF.

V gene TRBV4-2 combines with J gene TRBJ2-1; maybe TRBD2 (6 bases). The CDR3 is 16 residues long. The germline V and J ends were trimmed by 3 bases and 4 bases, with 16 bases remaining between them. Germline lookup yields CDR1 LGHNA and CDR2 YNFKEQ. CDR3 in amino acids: CASSQTPSGLYNEQFF. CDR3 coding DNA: TGTGCCAGCAGCCAGACCCCCAGCGGGCTATACAATGAGCAGTTCTTC.

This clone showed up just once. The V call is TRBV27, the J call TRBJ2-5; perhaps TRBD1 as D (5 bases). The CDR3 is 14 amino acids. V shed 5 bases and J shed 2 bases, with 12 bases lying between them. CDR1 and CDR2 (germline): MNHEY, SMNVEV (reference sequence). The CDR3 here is CASSAGHPQETQYF. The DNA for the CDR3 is TGTGCCAGCAGTGCCGGACATCCTCAAGAGACCCAGTACTTC.

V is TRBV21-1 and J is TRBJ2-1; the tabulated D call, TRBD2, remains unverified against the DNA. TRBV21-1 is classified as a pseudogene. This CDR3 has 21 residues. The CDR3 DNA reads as TGTGCCAGCAGCCACCAGGACGGAAAGGGACTAGCGGGGGAGTCATACAATGAGCAGTTCTTC. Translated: CASSHQDGKGLAGESYNEQFF.

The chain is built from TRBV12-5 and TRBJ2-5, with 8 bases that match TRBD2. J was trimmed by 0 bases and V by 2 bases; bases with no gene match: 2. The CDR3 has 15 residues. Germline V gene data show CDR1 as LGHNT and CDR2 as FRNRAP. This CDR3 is CASGLTSGYQETQYF. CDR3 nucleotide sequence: TGTGCTAGTGGTTTGACTAGCGGCTACCAAGAGACCCAGTACTTC.

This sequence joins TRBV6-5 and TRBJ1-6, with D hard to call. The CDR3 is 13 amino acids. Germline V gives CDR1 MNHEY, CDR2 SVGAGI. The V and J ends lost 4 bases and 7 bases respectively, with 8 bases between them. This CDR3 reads CASSSLSNSPLHF. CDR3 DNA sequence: TGTGCCAGCAGTTCCCTCTCGAATTCACCCCTCCACTTT.

This chain's CDR3 is CASSLSSNYGYTF. The CDR3 nucleotides read TGTGCCAGCAGCTTGTCTAGTAACTATGGCTACACCTTC. The chain joins TRBV5-6 to TRBJ1-2; D not resolved. CDR1 and CDR2 from the germline V gene are SGHDT and YYEEEE. V lost 1 base, J lost 1 base, and 5 bases lay in between. The CDR3 runs 13 residues. Together with reference TRBV5-6 and TRBJ1-2, the CDR3 gives the full variable domain: DAGVTQSPTHLIKTRGQQVTLRCSPKSGHDTVSWYQQALGQGPQFIFQYYEEEERQRGNFPDRFSGHQFPNYSSELNVNALLLGDSALYLCASSLSSNYGYTFGSGTRLTVV.

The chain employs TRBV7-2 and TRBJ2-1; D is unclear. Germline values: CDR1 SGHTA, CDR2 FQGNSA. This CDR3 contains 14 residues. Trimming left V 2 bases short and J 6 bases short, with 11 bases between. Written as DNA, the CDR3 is TGTGCCAGCAGCTTATTGCCGTCAGGCAATGAGCAGTTCTTC. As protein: CASSLLPSGNEQFF.

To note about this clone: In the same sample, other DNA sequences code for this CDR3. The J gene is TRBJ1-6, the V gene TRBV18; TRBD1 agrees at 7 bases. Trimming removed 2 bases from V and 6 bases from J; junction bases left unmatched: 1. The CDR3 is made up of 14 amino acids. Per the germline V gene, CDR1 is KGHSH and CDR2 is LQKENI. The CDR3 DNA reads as TGTGCCAGCTCACCAGGGACAGCTAATTCACCCCTCCACTTT. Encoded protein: CASSPGTANSPLHF. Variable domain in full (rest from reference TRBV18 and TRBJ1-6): NAGVMQNPRHLVRRRGQEARLRCSPMKGHSHVYWYRQLPEEGLKFMVYLQKENIIDESGMPKERFSAEFPKEGPSILRIQQVVRGDSAAYFCASSPGTANSPLHFGNGTRLTVT.

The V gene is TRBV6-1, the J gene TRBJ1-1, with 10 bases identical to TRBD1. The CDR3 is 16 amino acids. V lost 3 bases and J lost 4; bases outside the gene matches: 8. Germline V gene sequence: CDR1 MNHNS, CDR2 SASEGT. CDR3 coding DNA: TGTGCCAGCAGTGACCCCTCCGACAGGGGGCGCACTGAAGCTTTCTTT. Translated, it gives CASSDPSDRGRTEAFF.

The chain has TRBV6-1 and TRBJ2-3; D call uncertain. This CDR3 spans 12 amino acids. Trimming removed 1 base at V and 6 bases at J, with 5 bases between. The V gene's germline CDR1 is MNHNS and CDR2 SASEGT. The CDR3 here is CASSEVVDTQYF. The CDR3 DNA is TGTGCCAGCAGTGAAGTAGTTGATACGCAGTATTTT.

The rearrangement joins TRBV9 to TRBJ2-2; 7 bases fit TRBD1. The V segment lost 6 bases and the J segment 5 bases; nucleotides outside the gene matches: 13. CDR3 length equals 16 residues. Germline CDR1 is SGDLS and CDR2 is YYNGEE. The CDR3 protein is CASKGRGDRVTGELFF. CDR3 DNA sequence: TGTGCCAGCAAGGGTCGAGGAGACAGGGTAACCGGGGAGCTGTTTTTT. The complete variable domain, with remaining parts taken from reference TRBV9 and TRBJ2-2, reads DSGVTQTPKHLITATGQRVTLRCSPRSGDLSVYWYQQSLDQGLQFLIQYYNGEERAKGNILERFSAQQFPDLHSELNLSSLELGDSALYFCASKGRGDRVTGELFFGEGSRLTVL.